The clone carrying this T cell receptor (beta chain) showed up just once. Its target is not known. This likely traces to a read error, being one base from a far larger clone. V lost 8 bases to trimming and J lost 0 bases; unmatched junction nucleotides: 11. CDR1 MNHEY and CDR2 SVGEGT come from the germline V gene. The CDR3 is 16 amino acids. These data belong to a study of prognosis after radiotherapy for stage I lung cancer. Study background: Stage I non-small cell lung cancer cases were enrolled from early 2018 through early 2019. Subsequent to radiotherapy, distant metastatic disease emerged in a handful of patients (median roughly seven months), whereas approximately 15 exhibited no significant progression.

Overall study results and limits: Differing TRBV and TRBJ gene usage was reportedly seen between patients with and without metastases. Patients who went on to get distant metastases had lower Shannon entropy after stereotactic body radiation therapy.

Two rounds of multiplex PCR amplified TCR beta CDR3 from genomic DNA. Round one of PCR was performed, and it used primers specific to each TRBV and TRBJ gene. TCRdb redid the calling of the multiplex PCR reads with MiXCR, one entry per CDR3 protein. The table shows some 60,000 distinct CDR3 sequences, with about a quarter occurring only once. This TCR was recovered from a donor over 45 with non-small cell lung cancer. The sample was PBMCs, taken before or after stereotactic body radiation therapy (not recorded which). The chain carries TRBV6-2 or TRBV6-3 and TRBJ1-2; the match to TRBD1 covers 8 bases. The CDR3 loop reads CASSLTGVGANYGYTF. For the CDR3, the DNA is TGTGCCAGCTCCCTGACAGGGGTGGGGGCTAACTATGGCTACACCTTC.